Listed below are T cell receptor beta chains from one sample, sequenced in a study of cytomegalovirus exposure and HLA in healthy donors. Produced via immunoSEQ multiplex PCR; TCRdb's table is partial and in-frame only. The top ten clones hold 3.5% to 5% of a sample with some 150,000 clones, about 87% of them seen once. Sequencing was performed on PBMCs. These receptors came from a man younger than 30 in good health and CMV-seropositive. CDR3s include the opening cysteine and the closing phenylalanine or tryptophan. D genes are given only for firm matches. Clone size is stated in some rows and not others, as once, few, many or a class when expanded.

>TRBV29-1|.|TRBJ1-1|.
CSVDGGTEEAFF
TGCAGCGTTGACGGGGGGACGGAAGAAGCTTTCTTT
>TRBV6-5|.|TRBJ1-2|.
CASSYSRGAWNGYTF
TGTGCCAGCAGTTACTCGCGGGGCGCCTGGAATGGCTACACCTTC
>TRBV4-1|.|TRBJ2-7|TRBD2
CASSHLGLAGEGEQYF
TGCGCCAGCAGCCACCTAGGACTAGCGGGAGAGGGAGAGCAGTACTTC
>TRBV7-9|.|TRBJ2-3|.
CASSLWWQVTHTQYF
TGTGCCAGCAGCTTGTGGTGGCAGGTCACACATACGCAGTATTTT
>TRBV11-2|.|TRBJ1-3|.
CASSARVPGNTIYF
TGTGCCAGCAGCGCTAGAGTTCCCGGAAACACCATATATTTT
>TRBV5-4|.|TRBJ1-1|.
CASSQYGGDTEAFF
TGTGCCAGCAGCCAGTATGGGGGGGACACTGAAGCTTTCTTT
>TRBV4-1|.|TRBJ1-6|TRBD1
CASSHPGQGNSPLHF
TGCGCCAGCAGCCACCCGGGACAGGGGAATTCACCCCTCCACTTT
>TRBV28|.|TRBJ1-4|.
CASHVRGLGLFF
TGTGCCAGCCACGTAAGAGGGTTAGGGCTGTTTTTT
>TRBV5-1|.|TRBJ2-1|.
CASSSPGSWNEQFF
TGCGCCAGCAGCTCCCCCGGGAGCTGGAATGAGCAGTTCTTC
>TRBV28|.|TRBJ1-5|TRBD1
CASSLGQVSWQPQHF
TGTGCCAGCAGTTTGGGACAGGTATCTTGGCAGCCCCAGCATTTT
>TRBV19|.|TRBJ1-1|.
CASSIMRQANKGEAFF
TGTGCCAGTAGTATCATGAGACAGGCCAACAAGGGTGAAGCTTTCTTT
>TRBV28|.|TRBJ2-7|.
CASSLPFYEQYF
TGTGCCAGCAGTTTACCCTTCTACGAGCAGTACTTC
>TRBV6-1|.|TRBJ1-5|.
CASRPGVGDQPQHF
TGTGCCAGCAGGCCGGGGGTAGGGGATCAGCCCCAGCATTTT
>TRBV6-1|.|TRBJ1-2|TRBD1
CASSGAWTGVLGGYTF
TGTGCCAGCAGTGGAGCATGGACAGGCGTCTTGGGAGGCTACACCTTC
>TRBV5-1|.|TRBJ2-1|TRBD2
CASSLEGTSGINEQFF
TGCGCCAGCAGCTTGGAGGGGACTAGCGGAATCAATGAGCAGTTCTTC
>TRBV10-1|few|TRBJ1-6|TRBD1
CASSGGQANSPLHF
TGCGCCAGCAGTGGCGGACAGGCTAATTCACCCCTCCACTTT
>TRBV28|.|TRBJ1-2|.
CASSPGTTYGYTF
TGTGCCAGCAGTCCTGGGACAACCTATGGCTACACCTTC
>TRBV4-1|.|TRBJ2-3|TRBD2
CASSHPLAGGSDTQYF
TGCGCCAGCAGCCACCCCCTAGCGGGGGGATCAGATACGCAGTATTTT
>TRBV28|few|TRBJ1-2|TRBD1
CASRAGGRNYGYTF
TGTGCCAGCAGGGCAGGGGGCAGGAACTATGGCTACACCTTC
>TRBV18|.|TRBJ2-5|.
CASSPGQGETQYF
TGTGCCAGCTCACCGGGCCAGGGGGAGACCCAGTACTTC
>TRBV2|.|TRBJ1-5|.
CASTPQGFSNQPQHF
TGTGCCAGCACCCCACAGGGATTTAGCAATCAGCCCCAGCATTTT
>TRBV18|.|TRBJ2-1|.
CASSISPSYNEQFF
TGTGCCAGCTCAATATCCCCCTCCTACAATGAGCAGTTCTTC
>TRBV30|.|TRBJ1-1|.
CAWKRWMDTEAFF
TGTGCCTGGAAGAGGTGGATGGACACTGAAGCTTTCTTT
>TRBV29-1|.|TRBJ1-1|.
CSVAGTGLYDTEAFF
TGCAGCGTCGCCGGGACTGGGCTGTATGACACTGAAGCTTTCTTT
>TRBV15|once|TRBJ1-1|.
CATSRENIAEAFF
TGTGCCACCAGCAGAGAGAACATTGCTGAAGCTTTCTTT
>TRBV13|.|TRBJ2-5|TRBD2
CASSVGLAGETQYF
TGTGCCAGCAGCGTGGGACTAGCGGGAGAGACCCAGTACTTC
>TRBV29-1|.|TRBJ1-1|.
CSVQGNTEAFF
TGCAGCGTTCAGGGGAACACTGAAGCTTTCTTT
>TRBV6-6|.|TRBJ1-1|TRBD1
CASSSSLDRSEAFF
TGTGCCAGCAGCTCATCCTTGGACAGGAGTGAAGCTTTCTTT
>TRBV7-9|.|TRBJ1-3|TRBD1
CASSSTGAPSGNTIYF
TGTGCCAGCAGCTCGACAGGGGCCCCCTCTGGAAACACCATATATTTT
>TRBV7-8|.|TRBJ2-5|TRBD1
CASSLEQGRQETQYF
TGTGCCAGCAGCTTAGAACAGGGGAGACAAGAGACCCAGTACTTC
>TRBV29-1|.|TRBJ1-3|TRBD1
CSVGTGAGNTIYF
TGCAGCGTTGGGACAGGGGCTGGAAACACCATATATTTT
>TRBV4-1|.|TRBJ1-1|TRBD1
CASSQGTGGATEAFF
TGCGCCAGCAGCCAAGGGACAGGGGGCGCGACTGAAGCTTTCTTT
>TRBV5-1|once|TRBJ2-1|TRBD2
CASSLITGGPNEQFF
TGCGCCAGCAGCTTGATAACGGGAGGGCCAAATGAGCAGTTCTTC
>TRBV6-1|.|TRBJ2-1|TRBD2
CASSDGSGGPDEQFF
TGTGCCAGCAGTGATGGTAGCGGGGGGCCCGATGAGCAGTTCTTC
>TRBV6-1|once|TRBJ1-4|.
CASRGVSYNEKLFF
TGTGCCAGCAGAGGGGTCAGCTATAATGAAAAACTGTTTTTT
>TRBV19|.|TRBJ1-5|TRBD1
CASSGGTGVGNQPQHF
TGTGCCAGTAGTGGCGGGACAGGGGTGGGCAATCAGCCCCAGCATTTT
>TRBV15|.|TRBJ2-5|TRBD1
CATSSPRTGGETQYF
TGTGCCACCAGCAGTCCTCGGACAGGGGGGGAGACCCAGTACTTC
>TRBV15|.|TRBJ2-1|.
CATSRDRRGNNEQFF
TGTGCCACCAGCAGAGATAGAAGGGGAAACAATGAGCAGTTCTTC
>TRBV2|.|TRBJ2-5|.
CASSFSETQYF
TGTGCCAGCAGTTTCTCAGAGACCCAGTACTTC
>TRBV25-1|.|TRBJ2-7|.
CASSEPPLYEQYF
TGTGCCAGCAGTGAACCCCCCCTCTACGAGCAGTACTTC
>TRBV30|once|TRBJ1-4|TRBD1
CAWRGTGLGNEKLFF
TGTGCCTGGAGGGGGACAGGGCTAGGTAATGAAAAACTGTTTTTT
>TRBV19|.|TRBJ1-1|TRBD1
CASKGDRADTEAFF
TGTGCCAGTAAGGGTGACAGGGCAGACACTGAAGCTTTCTTT
>TRBV11-3|once|TRBJ2-3|TRBD2
CASSLEGLNTDTQYF
TGTGCCAGCAGCTTAGAGGGACTAAACACAGATACGCAGTATTTT
>TRBV15|.|TRBJ2-3|.
CATSRQGHTTDTQYF
TGTGCCACCAGCAGACAGGGCCATACCACAGATACGCAGTATTTT
>TRBV19|.|TRBJ1-5|.
CASSLLTGSIGGNQPQHF
TGTGCCAGTAGTCTACTCACAGGGAGTATCGGGGGCAATCAGCCCCAGCATTTT
>TRBV6-4|.|TRBJ2-2|.
CARHKEEGTGVVTGELFF
TGTGCCCGCCATAAGGAGGAGGGGACCGGTGTTGTCACCGGGGAGCTGTTTTTT
>TRBV19|few|TRBJ1-1|.
CASRGTGLGNTEAFF
TGTGCCAGTAGGGGAACGGGACTGGGGAACACTGAAGCTTTCTTT
>TRBV6-6|.|TRBJ1-1|.
CASNRESTEAFF
TGTGCCAGCAACCGCGAGTCCACTGAAGCTTTCTTT
>TRBV13|.|TRBJ1-2|.
CASSLVSGHYTF
TGTGCCAGCAGCTTAGTGTCAGGGCACTACACCTTC
>TRBV5-1|.|TRBJ2-3|.
CASSLGQRSSTDTQYF
TGCGCCAGCAGCTTGGGACAGAGATCTAGCACAGATACGCAGTATTTT
>TRBV27|.|TRBJ2-3|.
CASSLSGQGLADTQYF
TGTGCCAGCAGTTTATCGGGGCAGGGCCTGGCAGATACGCAGTATTTT
>TRBV10-3|once|TRBJ1-1|TRBD1
CATEQGGTLMNTEAFF
TGTGCCACCGAACAGGGGGGGACCCTTATGAACACTGAAGCTTTCTTT